This T cell receptor beta chain was identified in a study of control samples from healthy donors and cancer patients. Data came from immunoSEQ multiplex PCR; TCRdb stores just in-frame clones and leaves some out. The table shows about 120,000 clones, with 88% occurring only once. V shed 6 bases, J shed 1 base, and the junction held 5 bases outside the gene matches. The CDR3 sequence is 14 residues long. Germline loops: CDR1 MDHEN, CDR2 SYDVKM. Sequenced input: blood. The source of this sequence is a man aged 35 to 55 in good health. V gene TRBV28 combines with J gene TRBJ1-1, with 7 nucleotides matching TRBD1. CDR3 nucleotide sequence: TGTGCCAGCAGGGCAAGGACAGGGAACACTGAAGCTTTCTTT. Protein: CASRARTGNTEAFF. Looking up the rest from reference TRBV28 and TRBJ1-1 gives the full variable domain: DVKVTQSSRYLVKRTGEKVFLECVQDMDHENMFWYRQDPGLGLRLIYFSYDVKMKEKGDIPEGYSVSREKKERFSLILESASTNQTSMYLCASRARTGNTEAFFGQGTRLTVV.